The 9 T cell receptor beta chains given below trace back to one sample, sequenced in a study of early T cells in non-severe SARS-CoV-2 infection (TCRdb year 2021). The method behind the library was 5' RACE. The instrument given in TCRdb is NextSeq 500. TCRdb ran its own pipeline on the public reads, namely fastp trimming at Q25 and MiXCR clone calling, and kept in-frame beta chains. Rows matching on CDR3 protein sequence are summarized as one entry with the most common DNA and genes. The sample data list about 40,000 distinct CDR3 sequences, and roughly 4.7% of these were observed just once. In total, the top ten clones hold about 5% of the sample. The specimen was whole blood. These TCRs come from an adult who was a healthcare worker with PCR-confirmed SARS-CoV-2 infection or an uninfected control (not recorded which).

This clonotype was detected ten times or more. V usage is TRBV30 and J usage is TRBJ2-7; D gene unclear. Germline CDR1 reads GTSNPN; CDR2 reads SVGIG (reference sequence). The CDR3 totals 13 residues. Trimming took off 0 bases at V and 5 bases at J, with 11 bases between the two ends. The CDR3 region is CAWSVRPADEQYF. The CDR3 DNA is TGTGCCTGGAGTGTTAGGCCGGCGGACGAGCAGTACTTC.

This clonotype came up many times. The rearrangement links TRBV19 to TRBJ2-5; tentative D call: TRBD1 (6 bases). Per germline, CDR1 LNHDA and CDR2 SQIVND (reference sequence). CDR3 length: 14 residues. V lost 6 bases to trimming and J lost 1 base, with 12 bases between them. CDR3 coding DNA: TGTGCCAGTAGCCCCAGGGGAACCCAAGAGACCCAGTACTTC. This encodes CASSPRGTQETQYF.

This clonotype was found many times. This rearrangement joins TRBV7-6 to TRBJ2-5, with 9 bases lining up with TRBD2. The germline gives CDR1 SGHVS, CDR2 FNYEAQ. The CDR3 has 14 residues. V trimming: 1 base; J trimming: 5 bases; junction bases outside the gene matches: 2. The CDR3 bases are TGTGCCAGCAGCTTAGTAGCGGGGGTTGAGACCCAGTACTTC. This gives the protein CASSLVAGVETQYF.

In its sample, this clonotype was seen many times. The chain couples TRBV7-9 to TRBJ2-5; 9 nucleotides align to TRBD1. Germline assignment: CDR1 SEHNR and CDR2 FQNEAQ (reference sequence). The trim removed 5 bases at V and 5 bases at J, leaving 6 bases unmatched. CDR3 size: 14 residues. The DNA of the CDR3 is TGTGCCAGCAGCCCCGGGACAGGGAGGGAGACCCAGTACTTC. Translating gives CASSPGTGRETQYF.

This clonotype appeared many times. The chain has TRBV10-1 and TRBJ2-2; 9 bases match TRBD2. The CDR3 is made up of 16 amino acids. After removal of 3 bases from V and 0 bases from J, the junction contained 2 bases not matched to a gene. Germline V gene lookup returns CDR1 WNHNN and CDR2 SYGVQD (reference sequence). CDR3 bases: TGCGCCAGCAGTGATAGCGGGGGATCGAACACCGGGGAGCTGTTTTTT. Protein: CASSDSGGSNTGELFF.

This clonotype was found once. The J gene is TRBJ2-4, the V gene TRBV6-2 or TRBV6-3, with unresolved D. CDR3 length: 14 residues. V was trimmed by 7 bases and J by 2 bases, leaving 12 bases between them. The V gene's germline CDR1 is MNHEY and CDR2 SVGEGT. As DNA, the CDR3 is TGTGCCAGCAAACCCATGGATTCCAAAAACATTCAGTACTTC. Translated, it gives CASKPMDSKNIQYF.

This clonotype was seen at least ten times. The chain is built from TRBV11-2 and TRBJ2-1; 11 bases line up with TRBD2. Germline V lookup: CDR1 SGHAT, CDR2 FQNNGV. Losses at the gene ends were 2 bases for V and 12 bases for J; bases not matched to a gene: 6. This CDR3 is 14 amino acids long. The CDR3 nucleotides are TGTGCCAGCAGCTTAATAGCGGGAGGGCGAGGGCAGTTCTTC. Amino acids: CASSLIAGGRGQFF.

This clonotype came up many times. The chain has TRBV7-2 and TRBJ2-6, with D maybe TRBD1 (6 bases). The CDR3 is 17 amino acids. Germline V CDR1 and CDR2: SGHTA, FQGNSA. V was shortened by 4 bases and J by 0 bases, with 13 bases between the two germline ends. The CDR3 sequence is CASSSRGPFSGANVLTF. CDR3 DNA: TGTGCCAGCAGCTCCAGGGGACCCTTCTCTGGGGCCAACGTCCTGACTTTC.

A note on this clonotype: This may be a read error, as it is one base from a much larger clone. The V gene is TRBV6-2 or TRBV6-3, the J gene TRBJ2-1; D perhaps matches TRBD1 (5 bases). The CDR3 is 12 residues long. Germline loops: CDR1 MNHEY, CDR2 SVGEGT. Trimming shortened V by 6 bases and J by 7 bases, and 10 bases separated the two germline ends. CDR3 sequence reads: CASSHRTNEQFF. CDR3 DNA: TGTGCCAGCAGCCACAGGACGAATGAGCAGTTCTTC.